What follows is one T cell receptor beta chain and its context. The data stem from a study of blood T cell repertoires in COVID-19. In the study overall: COVID-19 samples collected from the United States, Italy and Spain covered acute and convalescent phases. Sources were T cells, B-cell-depleted T cells, or PBMCs; the material itself was cDNA or gDNA.

V lost 5 bases, J lost 4 bases, and 14 bases lay in between. CDR1 and CDR2 (germline): MDHEN, SYDVKM. The CDR3 loop spans 14 amino acids. Authors' data handling: Scientists estimated how many nucleated cells there were by amplifying reference gene primers. Libraries were prepared by immunoSEQ multiplex PCR; TCRdb keeps only in-frame clonotypes and omits some of them. The D gene and trimming were derived from the DNA, and the V and J assignments and clone size from that table. The sample records 77,000 or so clones, around 85% being singletons. The TCR originated in an older man with acute or convalescent COVID-19. The chain joins TRBV28 to TRBJ1-2; tentatively, D is TRBD1 (5 bases). The sequenced material came from peripheral blood. This CDR3 reads CASSPETALYGYTF. CDR3 coding DNA: TGTGCCAGCAGTCCCGAGACAGCGCTCTATGGCTACACCTTC.